This T cell receptor (beta chain) was found in a study of technical replicates of blood from a few donors. About this clone: One end of the junction fails to match germline, which may point to a read error.

This CDR3 is built from 18 residues. Germline values: CDR1 SGHVS, CDR2 FNYEAQ. This table comes from immunoSEQ multiplex PCR, and its TCRdb copy is limited to in-frame clones, with some not included. The table records more than 55,000 clones, roughly nine tenths of them present only once. The receptor was derived from a human donor in good health. Some clones in this sample may be carry-over from other donors' samples. Sequencing was performed on PBMCs. V is TRBV7-6 and J is TRBJ2-1, with unresolved D. The CDR3 is CASSLAPEFQFSHNEQFF. CDR3 in DNA: TGTGCCAGCAGCTTAGCGCCTGAATTCCAGTTCTCCCACAATGAGCAGTTCTTC.